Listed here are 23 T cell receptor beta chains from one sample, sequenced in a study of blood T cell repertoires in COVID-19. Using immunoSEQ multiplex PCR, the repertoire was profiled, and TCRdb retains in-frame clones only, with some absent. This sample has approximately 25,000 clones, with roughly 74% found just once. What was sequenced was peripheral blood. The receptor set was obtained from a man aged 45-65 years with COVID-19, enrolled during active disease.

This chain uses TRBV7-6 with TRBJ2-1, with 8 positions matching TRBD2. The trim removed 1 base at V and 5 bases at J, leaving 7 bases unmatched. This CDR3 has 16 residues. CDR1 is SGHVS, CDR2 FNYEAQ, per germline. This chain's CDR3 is CASSLVVGGADNEQFF. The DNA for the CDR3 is TGTGCCAGCAGCTTAGTTGTCGGGGGGGCTGACAATGAGCAGTTCTTC.

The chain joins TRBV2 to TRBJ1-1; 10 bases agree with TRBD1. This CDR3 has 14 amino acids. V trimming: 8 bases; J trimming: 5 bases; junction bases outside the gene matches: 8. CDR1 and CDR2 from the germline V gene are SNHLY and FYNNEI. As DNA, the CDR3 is TGTGCCAGCCAAAGGACAGGGGGGATGACTGAAGCTTTCTTT. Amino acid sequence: CASQRTGGMTEAFF.

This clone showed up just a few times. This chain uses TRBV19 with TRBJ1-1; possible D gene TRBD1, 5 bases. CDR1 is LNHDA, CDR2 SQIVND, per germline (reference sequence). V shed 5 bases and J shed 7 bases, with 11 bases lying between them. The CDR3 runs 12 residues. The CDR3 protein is CASSRWGNEAFF. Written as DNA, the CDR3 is TGTGCCAGTAGTCGCTGGGGCAATGAAGCTTTCTTT.

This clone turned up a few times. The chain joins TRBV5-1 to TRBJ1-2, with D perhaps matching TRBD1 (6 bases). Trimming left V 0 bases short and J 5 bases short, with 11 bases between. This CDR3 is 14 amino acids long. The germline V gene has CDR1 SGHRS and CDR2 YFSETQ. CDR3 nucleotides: TGCGCCAGCAGCTTGGATCGGGGGGCGTATGGCTACACCTTC. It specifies CASSLDRGAYGYTF.

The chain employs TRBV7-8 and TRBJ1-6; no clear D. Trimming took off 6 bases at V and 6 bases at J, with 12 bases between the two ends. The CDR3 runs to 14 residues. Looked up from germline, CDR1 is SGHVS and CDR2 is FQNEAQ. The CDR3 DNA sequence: TGTGCCAGCAGACTATCGATCCTTAATTCACCCCTCCACTTT. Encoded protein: CASRLSILNSPLHF.

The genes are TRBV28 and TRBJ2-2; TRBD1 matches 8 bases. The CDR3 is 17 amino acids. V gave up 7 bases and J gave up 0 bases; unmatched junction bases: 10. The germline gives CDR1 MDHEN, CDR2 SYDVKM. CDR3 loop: CASNLGQGRTNTGELFF. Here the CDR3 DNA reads TGTGCCAGCAACCTCGGACAGGGAAGAACGAACACCGGGGAGCTGTTTTTT.

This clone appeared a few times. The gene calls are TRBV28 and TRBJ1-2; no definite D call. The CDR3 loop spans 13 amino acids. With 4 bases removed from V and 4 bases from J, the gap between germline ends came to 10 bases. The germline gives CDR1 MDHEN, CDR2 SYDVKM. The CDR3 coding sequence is TGTGCCAGCAGTTGGGCCCCAGCCTATGGCTACACCTTC. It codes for CASSWAPAYGYTF.

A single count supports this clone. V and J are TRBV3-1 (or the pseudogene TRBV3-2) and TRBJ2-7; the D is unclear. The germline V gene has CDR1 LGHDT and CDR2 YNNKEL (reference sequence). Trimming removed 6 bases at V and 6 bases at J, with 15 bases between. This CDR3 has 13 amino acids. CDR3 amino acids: CASRPTVGGEQYF. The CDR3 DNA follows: TGTGCCAGCAGGCCCACAGTAGGTGGCGAGCAGTACTTC.

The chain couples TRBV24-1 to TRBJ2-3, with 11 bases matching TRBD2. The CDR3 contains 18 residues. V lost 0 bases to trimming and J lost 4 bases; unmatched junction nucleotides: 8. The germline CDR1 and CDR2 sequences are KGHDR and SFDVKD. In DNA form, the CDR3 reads TGTGCCACCAGTGATTTGGGGAGTAGCGGGAGGGATGCAGATACGCAGTATTTT. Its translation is CATSDLGSSGRDADTQYF.

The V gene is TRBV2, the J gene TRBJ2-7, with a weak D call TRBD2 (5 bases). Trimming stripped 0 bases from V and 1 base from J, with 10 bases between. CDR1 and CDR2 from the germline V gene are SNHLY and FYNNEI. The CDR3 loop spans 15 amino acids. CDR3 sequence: CASSEAALGSYEQYF. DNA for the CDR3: TGTGCCAGCAGTGAAGCCGCACTAGGGTCCTACGAGCAGTACTTC.

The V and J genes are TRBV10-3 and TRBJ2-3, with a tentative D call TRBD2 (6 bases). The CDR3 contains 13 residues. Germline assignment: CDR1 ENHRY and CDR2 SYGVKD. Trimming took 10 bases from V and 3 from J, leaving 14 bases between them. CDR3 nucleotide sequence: TGTGCCACGATCGGGACTTCGACAGATACGCAGTATTTT. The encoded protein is CATIGTSTDTQYF.

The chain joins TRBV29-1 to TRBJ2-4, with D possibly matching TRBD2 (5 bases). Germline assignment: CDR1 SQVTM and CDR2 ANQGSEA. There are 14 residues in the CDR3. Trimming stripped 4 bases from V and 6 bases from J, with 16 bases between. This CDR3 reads CSVVRTDSTNIQYF. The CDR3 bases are TGCAGCGTTGTCAGGACGGACTCTACAAACATTCAGTACTTC.

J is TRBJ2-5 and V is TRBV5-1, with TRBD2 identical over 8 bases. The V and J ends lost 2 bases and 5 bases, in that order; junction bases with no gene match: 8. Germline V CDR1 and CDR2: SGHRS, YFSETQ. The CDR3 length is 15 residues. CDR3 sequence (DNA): TGCGCCAGCAGCTTAGAAGCGGGAGTAGGGGAGACCCAGTACTTC. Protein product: CASSLEAGVGETQYF.

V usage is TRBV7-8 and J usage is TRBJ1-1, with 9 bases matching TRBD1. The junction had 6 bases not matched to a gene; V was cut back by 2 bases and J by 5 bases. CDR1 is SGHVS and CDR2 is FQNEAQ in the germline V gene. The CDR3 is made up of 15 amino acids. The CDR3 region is CASSLRDRVKTEAFF. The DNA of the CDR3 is TGTGCCAGCAGCTTAAGGGACAGGGTTAAGACTGAAGCTTTCTTT.

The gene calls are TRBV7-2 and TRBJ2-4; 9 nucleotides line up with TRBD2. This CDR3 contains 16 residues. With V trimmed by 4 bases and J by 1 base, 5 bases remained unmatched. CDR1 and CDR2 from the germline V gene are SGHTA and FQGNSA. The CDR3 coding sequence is TGTGCCAGCAGCTCGCTAGCGGGGTGGGCCAAAAACATTCAGTACTTC. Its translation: CASSSLAGWAKNIQYF.

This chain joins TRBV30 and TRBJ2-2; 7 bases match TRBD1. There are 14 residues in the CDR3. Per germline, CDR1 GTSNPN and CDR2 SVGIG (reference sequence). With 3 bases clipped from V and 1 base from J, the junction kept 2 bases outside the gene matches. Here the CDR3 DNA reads TGTGCCTGGAGCGGGACAGTGAACACCGGGGAGCTGTTTTTT. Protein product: CAWSGTVNTGELFF. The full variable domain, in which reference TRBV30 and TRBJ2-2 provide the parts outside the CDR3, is SQTIHQWPATLVQPVGSPLSLECTVEGTSNPNLYWYRQAAGRGLQLLFYSVGIGQISSEVPQNLSASRPQDRQFILSSKKLLLSDSGFYLCAWSGTVNTGELFFGEGSRLTVL.

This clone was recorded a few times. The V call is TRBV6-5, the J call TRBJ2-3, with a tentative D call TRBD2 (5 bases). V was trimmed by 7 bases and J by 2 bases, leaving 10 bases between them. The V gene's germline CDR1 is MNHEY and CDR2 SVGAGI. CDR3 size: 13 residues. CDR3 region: CASTGLNTDTQYF. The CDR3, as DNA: TGTGCCAGCACCGGACTTAACACAGATACGCAGTATTTT.

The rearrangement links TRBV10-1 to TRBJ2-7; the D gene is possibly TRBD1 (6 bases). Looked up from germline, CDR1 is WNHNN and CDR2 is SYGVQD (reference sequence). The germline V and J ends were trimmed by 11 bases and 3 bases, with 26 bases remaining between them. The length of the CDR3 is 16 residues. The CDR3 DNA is TGCGCCTACTTCACCCCGCGGAACAGGGTGGTCTACGAGCAGTACTTC. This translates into CAYFTPRNRVVYEQYF.

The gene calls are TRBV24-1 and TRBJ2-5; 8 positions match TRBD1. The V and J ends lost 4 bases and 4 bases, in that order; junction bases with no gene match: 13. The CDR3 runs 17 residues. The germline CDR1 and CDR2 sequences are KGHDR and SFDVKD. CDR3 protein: CATSDRDPDRGRETQYF. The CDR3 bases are TGTGCCACCAGTGACCGCGACCCTGACAGGGGTAGAGAGACCCAGTACTTC.

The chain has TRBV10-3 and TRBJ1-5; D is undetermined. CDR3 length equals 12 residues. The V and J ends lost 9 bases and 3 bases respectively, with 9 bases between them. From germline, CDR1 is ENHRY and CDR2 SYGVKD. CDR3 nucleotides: TGTGCCATTGGGCCATACAATCAGCCCCAGCATTTT. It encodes CAIGPYNQPQHF.

CDR3 in DNA: TGTGCCAGCAGCCAAGGGCAGGGGCAAAGGCAGCCCCAGCATTTT. This translates into CASSQGQGQRQPQHF. The rearrangement uses TRBV3-1 (or the pseudogene TRBV3-2) and TRBJ1-5, with TRBD1 as a possible D gene (6 bases). Germline CDR1 reads LGHDT; CDR2 reads YNNKEL (reference sequence). CDR3 size: 15 residues. Trimming took off 1 base at V and 7 bases at J, with 14 bases between the two ends.

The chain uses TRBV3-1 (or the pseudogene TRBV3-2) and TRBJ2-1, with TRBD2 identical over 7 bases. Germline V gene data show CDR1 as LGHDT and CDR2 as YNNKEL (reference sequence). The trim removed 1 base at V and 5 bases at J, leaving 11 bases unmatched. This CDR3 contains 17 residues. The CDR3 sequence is CASSQAGGRGMNNEQFF. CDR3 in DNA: TGTGCCAGCAGCCAAGCCGGTGGGCGGGGGATGAACAATGAGCAGTTCTTC.

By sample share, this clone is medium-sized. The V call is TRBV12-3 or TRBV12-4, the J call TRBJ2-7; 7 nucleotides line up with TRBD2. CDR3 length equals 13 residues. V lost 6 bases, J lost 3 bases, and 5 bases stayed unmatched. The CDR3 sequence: CASRGGTYYEQYF. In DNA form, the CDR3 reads TGTGCCAGCAGGGGGGGGACTTACTACGAGCAGTACTTC.